These T cell receptor beta chains were read from a single sample in a study of beta chain features in type 1 diabetes. The data were produced by immunoSEQ multiplex PCR, yet TCRdb's version contains in-frame clones alone and is incomplete. The data contain hundreds of thousands of clones, roughly a sixth of them seen just once; the ten biggest clones take up approximately 0.087%. Specimen: naive CD4+ T cells from blood. The receptors originated from a man between 18 and 29 years old in good health. CDR3s include the opening cysteine and the closing phenylalanine or tryptophan. A D gene is named only where the DNA matches it firmly. Size is omitted from some rows. Given values are once, few, many or a class for expanded clones.

d_call | clone_size | j_call | v_call | cdr3_aa | cdr3_nt
. | few | TRBJ2-5 | TRBV2 | CASSAPRGGKETQYF | TGTGCCAGCAGTGCCCCCAGGGGGGGAAAAGAGACCCAGTACTTC
TRBD1 | . | TRBJ1-4 | TRBV28 | CASSSGGEANEKLFF | TGTGCCAGCAGTTCAGGGGGAGAGGCTAATGAAAAACTGTTTTTT
TRBD1 | . | TRBJ1-2 | TRBV19 | CASSMGDREIDGYTF | TGTGCCAGTAGTATGGGCGACAGGGAAATCGATGGCTACACCTTC
. | . | TRBJ1-1 | TRBV23-1 | CASRFRVINTEAFF | TGCGCCAGCAGGTTCCGGGTTATAAACACTGAAGCTTTCTTT
. | . | TRBJ2-5 | TRBV9 | CASSVAKETQYF | TGTGCCAGCAGCGTAGCTAAAGAGACCCAGTACTTC
. | few | TRBJ2-7 | TRBV5-4 | CASSSIYEQYF | TGTGCCAGCAGCTCGATCTACGAGCAGTACTTC
. | few | TRBJ1-2 | TRBV6-1 | CASSESGRSAGYTF | TGTGCCAGCAGTGAATCGGGACGGAGTGCCGGCTACACCTTC
TRBD1 | . | TRBJ1-5 | TRBV9 | CASSAGRGHSQPQHF | TGTGCCAGCAGCGCGGGGAGGGGGCACAGTCAGCCCCAGCATTTT
. | . | TRBJ2-4 | TRBV4-3 | CASSHVSSQGIGAKNIQYF | TGCGCCAGCAGCCATGTTTCCAGTCAGGGGATCGGAGCCAAAAACATTCAGTACTTC
TRBD1 | few | TRBJ1-3 | TRBV10-3 | CATKGQARSGNTIYF | TGTGCCACGAAGGGACAGGCCCGCTCTGGAAACACCATATATTTT
TRBD2 | . | TRBJ2-7 | TRBV28 | CASSNPETSGRYEQYF | TGTGCCAGCAGCAACCCCGAGACTAGCGGGAGGTACGAGCAGTACTTC
. | . | TRBJ2-5 | TRBV6-5 | CAISESTQPTQYF | TGTGCCATCAGTGAGTCTACCCAGCCGACCCAGTACTTC
. | few | TRBJ2-1 | TRBV27 | CASSLRVNEQFF | TGTGCCAGCAGTTTAAGAGTCAATGAGCAGTTCTTC
TRBD1 | . | TRBJ1-2 | TRBV7-2 | CASSPGQGTPYGYTF | TGTGCCAGCAGCCCAGGACAGGGGACCCCGTATGGCTACACCTTC
. | . | TRBJ1-2 | TRBV6-5 | CASSLRTFHGYTF | TGTGCCAGCAGTCTTAGGACATTCCATGGCTACACCTTC
. | . | TRBJ2-5 | TRBV10-3 | CAISVSSRGGQETQYF | TGTGCCATCAGTGTTTCGAGTAGAGGGGGCCAAGAGACCCAGTACTTC
. | few | TRBJ2-6 | TRBV28 | CASSLRLLTNVLTF | TGTGCCAGCAGTTTAAGGCTCTTGACCAACGTCCTGACTTTC
TRBD2 | few | TRBJ2-2 | TRBV9 | CASSVAGGRDTGELFF | TGTGCCAGCAGCGTAGCTGGCGGGAGAGACACCGGGGAGCTGTTTTTT
. | . | TRBJ1-1 | TRBV5-1 | CASRLATEAFF | TGCGCCAGCAGGCTGGCCACTGAAGCTTTCTTT
. | . | TRBJ2-5 | TRBV5-4 | CASSLAGQNQETQYF | TGTGCCAGCAGCTTGGCCGGACAGAATCAAGAGACCCAGTACTTC
TRBD2 | . | TRBJ2-7 | TRBV30 | CAWSPRLAGSYEQYF | TGTGCCTGGAGTCCAAGACTAGCGGGGTCCTACGAGCAGTACTTC
TRBD2 | . | TRBJ2-3 | TRBV5-6 | CASSQAGGTDTQYF | TGTGCCAGCAGCCAGGCGGGGGGCACAGATACGCAGTATTTT
. | . | TRBJ2-3 | TRBV6-5 | CASSYSRPGGADTQYF | TGTGCCAGCAGTTACTCTCGGCCGGGGGGCGCAGATACGCAGTATTTT
. | . | TRBJ2-1 | TRBV25-1 | CASSEFGGGRAYNEQFF | TGTGCCAGCAGTGAATTTGGGGGCGGGCGGGCCTACAATGAGCAGTTCTTC
TRBD1 | many | TRBJ2-2 | TRBV23-1 | CASSRPDRARRNGELFF | TGCGCCAGCAGTCGACCGGACAGGGCCCGGCGGAACGGGGAGCTGTTTTTT
TRBD1 | few | TRBJ1-2 | TRBV25-1 | CASSEYSQGLTF | TGTGCCAGCAGTGAATATTCACAGGGGCTCACCTTC
. | . | TRBJ1-1 | TRBV9 | CASSDKGNTEAFF | TGTGCCAGCAGCGATAAGGGGAACACTGAAGCTTTCTTT
TRBD2 | . | TRBJ2-1 | TRBV28 | CASSSPTSGSYNEQFF | TGTGCCAGCAGCTCCCCGACTAGCGGCTCCTACAATGAGCAGTTCTTC
. | . | TRBJ2-7 | TRBV5-5 | CASSFPDSSYEQYF | TGTGCCAGCAGCTTTCCCGACAGCTCCTACGAGCAGTACTTC
. | few | TRBJ1-2 | TRBV7-2 | CASSAQGSAYGYTF | TGTGCCAGCAGCGCACAGGGTTCAGCCTATGGCTACACCTTC
. | . | TRBJ1-2 | TRBV27 | CASMRAGDSRNYGYTF | TGTGCCAGCATGAGGGCAGGGGACTCCAGGAACTATGGCTACACCTTC
. | few | TRBJ2-1 | TRBV4-3 | CASSQEEGNNEQFF | TGCGCCAGCAGCCAGGAGGAAGGGAACAATGAGCAGTTCTTC
. | few | TRBJ1-5 | TRBV7-2 | CASSLQGTSNQPQHF | TGTGCCAGCAGCTTACAGGGTACCAGCAATCAGCCCCAGCATTTT
. | . | TRBJ2-6 | TRBV14 | CASSRTGPGANVLTF | TGTGCCAGCAGCCGAACTGGGCCTGGGGCCAACGTCCTGACTTTC
TRBD1 | few | TRBJ1-6 | TRBV25-1 | CASSSWTGLNSPLHF | TGTGCCAGCAGTTCCTGGACAGGGCTGAATTCACCCCTCCACTTT
. | . | TRBJ1-2 | TRBV28 | CASSPRTLINYGYTF | TGTGCCAGCAGTCCTCGGACCCTTATTAACTATGGCTACACCTTC
TRBD1 | . | TRBJ2-5 | TRBV9 | CASSVVDRGLEQETQYF | TGTGCCAGCAGCGTAGTGGACAGGGGGTTGGAGCAAGAGACCCAGTACTTC
. | . | TRBJ2-1 | TRBV10-3 | CAISAYRNNEQFF | TGTGCCATCAGTGCGTACAGAAACAATGAGCAGTTCTTC
TRBD2 | . | TRBJ2-3 | TRBV30 | CAWGLAGRTDTQYF | TGTGCCTGGGGTCTAGCGGGGCGGACAGATACGCAGTATTTT
TRBD1 | few | TRBJ2-7 | TRBV23-1 | CASPGGQHYEQYF | TGCGCCAGCCCTGGGGGACAGCACTACGAGCAGTACTTC
. | few | TRBJ1-6 | TRBV28 | CASRAGGDNSPLHF | TGTGCCAGCCGTGCGGGAGGGGACAATTCACCCCTCCACTTT
TRBD1 | few | TRBJ1-2 | TRBV7-2 | CASSPPGGNGYTF | TGTGCCAGCAGCCCCCCAGGGGGCAATGGCTACACCTTC
TRBD1 | . | TRBJ1-2 | TRBV6-5 | CASSLGTVRNYGYTF | TGTGCCAGCAGCCTCGGGACAGTCCGTAACTATGGCTACACCTTC